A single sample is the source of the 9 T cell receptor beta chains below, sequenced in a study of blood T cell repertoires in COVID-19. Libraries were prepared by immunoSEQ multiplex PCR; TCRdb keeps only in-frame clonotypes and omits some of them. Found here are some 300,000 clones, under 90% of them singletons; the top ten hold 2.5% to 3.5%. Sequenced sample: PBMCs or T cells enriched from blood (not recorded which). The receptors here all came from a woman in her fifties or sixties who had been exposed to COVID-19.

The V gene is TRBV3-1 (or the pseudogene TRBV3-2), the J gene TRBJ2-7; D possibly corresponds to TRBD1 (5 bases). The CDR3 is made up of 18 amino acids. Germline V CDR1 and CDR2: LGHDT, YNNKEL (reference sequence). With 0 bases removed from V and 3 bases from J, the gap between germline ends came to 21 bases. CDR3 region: CASSQDLIFDSTNYEQYF. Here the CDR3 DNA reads TGTGCCAGCAGCCAAGATCTTATATTCGACAGCACGAACTACGAGCAGTACTTC.

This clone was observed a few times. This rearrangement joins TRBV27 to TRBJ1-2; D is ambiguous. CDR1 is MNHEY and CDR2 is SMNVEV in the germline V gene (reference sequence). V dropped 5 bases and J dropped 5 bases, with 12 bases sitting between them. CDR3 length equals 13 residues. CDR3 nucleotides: TGTGCCAGCAGTGTGGACGGAGGGTATGGCTACACCTTC. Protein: CASSVDGGYGYTF.

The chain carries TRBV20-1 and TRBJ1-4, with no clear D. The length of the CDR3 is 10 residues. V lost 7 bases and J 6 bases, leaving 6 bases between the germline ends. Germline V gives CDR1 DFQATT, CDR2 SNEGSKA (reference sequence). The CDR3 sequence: CSVLYEKLFF. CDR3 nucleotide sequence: TGCAGTGTTCTATATGAAAAACTGTTTTTT.

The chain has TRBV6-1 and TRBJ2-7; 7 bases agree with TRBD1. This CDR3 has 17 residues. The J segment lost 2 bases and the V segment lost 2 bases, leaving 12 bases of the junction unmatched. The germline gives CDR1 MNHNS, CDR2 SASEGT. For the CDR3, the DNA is TGTGCCAGCAGTGAACGGGGACAGTCCCGATTTACCTACGAGCAGTACTTC. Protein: CASSERGQSRFTYEQYF.

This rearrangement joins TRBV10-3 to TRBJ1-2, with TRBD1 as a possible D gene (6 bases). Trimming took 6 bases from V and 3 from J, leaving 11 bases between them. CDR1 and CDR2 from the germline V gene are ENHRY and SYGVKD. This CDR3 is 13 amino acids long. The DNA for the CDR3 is TGTGCCATCAGGGAGACAGGAGACTATGGCTACACCTTC. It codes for CAIRETGDYGYTF.

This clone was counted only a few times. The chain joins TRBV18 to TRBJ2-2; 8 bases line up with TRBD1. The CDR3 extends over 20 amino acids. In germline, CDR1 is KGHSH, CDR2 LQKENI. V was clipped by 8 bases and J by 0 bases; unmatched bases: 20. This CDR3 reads CASHKPGQGLFSANTGELFF. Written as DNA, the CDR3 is TGTGCCAGCCATAAACCCGGACAGGGCCTTTTTTCCGCGAACACCGGGGAGCTGTTTTTT.

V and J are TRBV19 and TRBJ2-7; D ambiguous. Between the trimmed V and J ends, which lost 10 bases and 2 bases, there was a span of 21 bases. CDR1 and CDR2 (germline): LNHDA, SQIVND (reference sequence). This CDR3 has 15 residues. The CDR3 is CATKRDNSITYEQYF. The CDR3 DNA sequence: TGTGCCACCAAGAGAGACAACTCGATAACCTACGAGCAGTACTTC. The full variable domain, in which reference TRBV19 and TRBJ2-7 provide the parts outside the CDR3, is DGGITQSPKYLFRKEGQNVTLSCEQNLNHDAMYWYRQDPGQGLRLIYYSQIVNDFQKGDIAEGYSVSREKKESFPLTVTSAQKNPTAFYLCATKRDNSITYEQYFGPGTRLTVT.

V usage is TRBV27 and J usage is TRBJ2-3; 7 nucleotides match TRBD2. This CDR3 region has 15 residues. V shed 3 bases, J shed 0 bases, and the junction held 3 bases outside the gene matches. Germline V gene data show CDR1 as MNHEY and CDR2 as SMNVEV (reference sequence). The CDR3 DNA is TGTGCCAGCAGTTTGCGGGGGACTAGCACAGATACGCAGTATTTT. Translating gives CASSLRGTSTDTQYF.

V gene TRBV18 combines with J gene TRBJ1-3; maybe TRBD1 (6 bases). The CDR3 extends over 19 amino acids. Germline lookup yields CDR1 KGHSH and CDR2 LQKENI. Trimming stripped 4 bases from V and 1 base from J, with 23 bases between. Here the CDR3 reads CASSRQVGQAAASGNTIYF. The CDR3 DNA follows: TGTGCCAGCTCACGACAGGTGGGTCAGGCCGCCGCGTCTGGAAACACCATATATTTT.